The present entry profiles one T cell receptor beta chain with its context. What it binds is not known. The CDR3 loop spans 18 amino acids. Germline assignment: CDR1 MGHRA and CDR2 YSYEKL. Germline trimming cut 0 bases from V and 10 bases from J; bases unmatched to any gene: 17. This table comes from immunoSEQ multiplex PCR, and its TCRdb copy is limited to in-frame clones, with some not included. The sample consists of about 89,000 clones, around 87% of them appearing once. Healthy donors had no documented immune events, such as infections, while sampled. This entry belongs to a study of identifying expanded T cells in peripheral blood. Study results and limitations: Clone count variance between roughly 2-week samples rose with total template count. Over around two and four weeks, about 15 and 19 clones changed, versus 1.2 between replicates.

The sample taken for sequencing was blood. The clonotype originates from a person aged 18-69 years in good health. V gene TRBV4-1 combines with J gene TRBJ2-1; 8 bases line up with TRBD2. CDR3: CASSQDIMGSGERTEQFF. The CDR3 coding sequence is TGCGCCAGCAGCCAAGATATTATGGGTAGCGGGGAAAGAACAGAGCAGTTCTTC.